This passage covers 8 T cell receptor beta chains from one sample sequenced in a study of regulatory T cells in long-lasting Graves disease. Sequencing libraries for TCR beta were prepared with iRepertoire HTBI primers and Arm-PCR of CDR3 regions. TCRdb independently ran MiXCR on the multiplex PCR reads; one entry per CDR3 protein. Of 600,000 to 650,000 distinct CDR3 sequences listed, approximately 15% are singletons. The time point denotes: newly diagnosed GD, antithyroid drugs for less than 3 months. The TCR library was made from RNA that had been extracted from PBMCs in TRIzol. These records were also assigned to another study, of T cells in Graves' hyperthyroidism and ophthalmopathy.

The sample consisted of peripheral blood mononuclear cells (PBMCs), taken at new diagnosis, from a patient treated with antithyroid drugs. Receptors originate from a woman in her 30s with Graves disease.

This clonotype came up many times. This chain uses TRBV2 with TRBJ2-5, with D uncertain. Trimming took 7 bases from V and 1 from J, leaving 7 bases between them. CDR1 and CDR2 (germline): SNHLY, FYNNEI. This CDR3 comprises 12 residues. CDR3 sequence: CASIAPQETQYF. In DNA form, the CDR3 reads TGTGCCAGCATCGCACCCCAAGAGACCCAGTACTTC.

The chain employs TRBV3-1 and TRBJ2-5, with D perhaps assigned TRBD1 or TRBD2 (6 bases each). This CDR3 is built from 14 residues. Trimming pared 2 bases from V and 5 bases from J, leaving 12 bases between. Germline V gene sequence: CDR1 LGHDT, CDR2 YNNKEL (reference sequence). Written as DNA, the CDR3 is TGTGCCAGCAGCCAAAAGGGGGGCACGGAGACCCAGTACTTC. Translation gives CASSQKGGTETQYF.

This clonotype was counted only a few times. The chain carries TRBV2 and TRBJ1-3; no clear D. The CDR3 sequence is 14 residues long. V lost 4 bases to trimming and J lost 0 bases, with 7 bases between them. From germline, CDR1 is SNHLY and CDR2 FYNNEI. The CDR3 DNA follows: TGTGCCAGCAGTGTTGGAAACTCTGGAAACACCATATATTTT. Encoded protein: CASSVGNSGNTIYF. Drawing the rest from reference TRBV2 and TRBJ1-3, the complete variable domain is EPEVTQTPSHQVTQMGQEVILRCVPISNHLYFYWYRQILGQKVEFLVSFYNNEISEKSEIFDDQFSVERPDGSNFTLKIRSTKLEDSAMYFCASSVGNSGNTIYFGEGSWLTVV.

The sample holds a few counts of this clonotype. The V gene is TRBV28, the J gene TRBJ2-2, with TRBD2 identical over 7 bases. The trim removed 3 bases at V and 5 bases at J, leaving 6 bases unmatched. CDR1 MDHEN and CDR2 SYDVKM come from the germline V gene. The CDR3 totals 15 residues. CDR3 nucleotide sequence: TGTGCCAGCAGTTTGGGAGGGGCAGGAACCGGGGAGCTGTTTTTT. Residues: CASSLGGAGTGELFF.

This clonotype was counted many times. The chain links TRBV14 to TRBJ2-2; D is uncertain. The CDR3 spans 16 residues. V gave up 0 bases and J gave up 0 bases, with 8 bases separating them. The V gene's germline CDR1 is SGHDN and CDR2 FVKESK. CDR3 residues: CASSQEGRANTGELFF. As DNA, the CDR3 is TGTGCCAGCAGCCAAGAGGGCCGTGCGAACACCGGGGAGCTGTTTTTT.

J is TRBJ2-3 and V is TRBV29-1; possibly TRBD2 for D (5 bases). V shed 4 bases and J shed 4 bases, with 15 bases lying between them. The CDR3 is 14 residues long. Germline lookup yields CDR1 SQVTM and CDR2 ANQGSEA. CDR3: CSVAIGWESDTQYF. The CDR3 DNA sequence: TGCAGCGTTGCGATCGGTTGGGAGTCAGATACGCAGTATTTT.

This clonotype was seen at least ten times. J is TRBJ1-1 and V is TRBV19; D unresolved. The germline V gene encodes CDR1 LNHDA and CDR2 SQIVND (reference sequence). The CDR3 is made up of 13 amino acids. The V gene lost 6 bases and the J gene lost 2 bases, with 10 bases spanning the gap. The CDR3 DNA follows: TGTGCCAGTAGCTCTTACCAAAACACTGAAGCTTTCTTT. It encodes CASSSYQNTEAFF.

There are many counts of this clonotype. V gene TRBV5-1 combines with J gene TRBJ1-1; D gene unclear. CDR1 is SGHRS and CDR2 is YFSETQ in the germline V gene. Trimming cost V 4 bases and J 5 bases, with 18 bases left between them. The CDR3 runs 15 residues. For the CDR3, the DNA is TGCGCCAGCAGCGATCTAGCGGGGAGGAAGACTGAAGCTTTCTTT. Residues: CASSDLAGRKTEAFF.